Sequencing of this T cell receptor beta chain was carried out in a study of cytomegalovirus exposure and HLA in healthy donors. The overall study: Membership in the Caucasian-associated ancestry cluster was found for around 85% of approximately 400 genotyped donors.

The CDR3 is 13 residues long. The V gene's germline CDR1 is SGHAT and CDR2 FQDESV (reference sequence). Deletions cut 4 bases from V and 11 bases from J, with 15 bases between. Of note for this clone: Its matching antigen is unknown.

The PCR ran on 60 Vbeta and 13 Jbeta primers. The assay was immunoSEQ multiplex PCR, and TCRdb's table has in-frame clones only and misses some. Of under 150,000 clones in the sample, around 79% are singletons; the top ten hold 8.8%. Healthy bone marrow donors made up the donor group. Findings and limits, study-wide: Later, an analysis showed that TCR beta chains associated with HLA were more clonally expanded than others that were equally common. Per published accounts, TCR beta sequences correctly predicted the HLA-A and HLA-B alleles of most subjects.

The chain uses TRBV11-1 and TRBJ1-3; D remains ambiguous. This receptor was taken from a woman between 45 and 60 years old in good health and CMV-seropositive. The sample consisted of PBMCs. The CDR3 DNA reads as TGTGCCAGCAGCTCCACGCGCACTAGCGCCATATATTTT. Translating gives CASSSTRTSAIYF.